This T cell receptor (beta chain) originates from a study of beta chain features in type 1 diabetes. General study findings and limits: Among type 1 diabetes patients, VDJ junctions had fewer insertions and more deletions. Shortening that was moderate but significant affected the TCRB CDR3s of Type 1 diabetes patients in all four CD4+ subsets.

Expressed TCRB transcripts were sequenced because the isolated RNA had all been reverse transcribed beforehand. TCRdb keeps only in-frame clones here, not all; method: immunoSEQ multiplex PCR. The sample consists of about 710,000 clones, over 11% of them appearing once. V gave up 5 bases and J gave up 4 bases; unmatched junction bases: 4. Germline-derived CDR1 and CDR2 are SGHTA and FQGNSA. This CDR3 is built from 15 residues. This clone showed up just a few times. No antigen is known for it. This sample also contains other DNA sequences that code for the same CDR3. On average, the one heparinised blood draw given by each donor was roughly 100 mL.

Sequencing used naive CD4+ T cells from blood. The TCR sequence derives from a man between 18 and 29 years old with type 1 diabetes. This sequence joins TRBV7-2 and TRBJ2-7; 14 positions match TRBD2. Here the CDR3 reads CASSLGLAGVYEQYF. DNA for the CDR3: TGTGCCAGCAGCCTGGGACTAGCGGGAGTTTACGAGCAGTACTTC.